What follows describes a single T cell receptor beta chain. The antigen is undetermined. This specimen comes from a study of cytomegalovirus exposure and HLA in healthy donors. Germline V gives CDR1 MNHEY, CDR2 SVGAGI. The V gene lost 2 bases and the J gene lost 7 bases, with 8 bases spanning the gap. This CDR3 has 12 residues. Whole-study results and caveats: For cytomegalovirus status, the classifier reportedly gave diagnoses with high specificity and sensitivity. Most observed TCR sequences were rare, whereas some public TCRs were detected in many donors.

Clones were sequenced by immunoSEQ multiplex PCR, and TCRdb holds only the in-frame ones, with some missing. The data hold 90,000 to 130,000 clones, with approximately 85% observed a single time. Separation from the roughly 670-subject first cohort characterized the roughly 120-subject validation cohort, to which the donors belonged. This receptor was obtained from a young woman in good health and CMV-seronegative. The chain has TRBV6-5 and TRBJ1-2; D gene ambiguous. The sequenced sample consisted of PBMCs. The DNA of the CDR3 is TGTGCCAGCAGTTACGGCCGGGGTGGCTACACCTTC. This gives the protein CASSYGRGGYTF.